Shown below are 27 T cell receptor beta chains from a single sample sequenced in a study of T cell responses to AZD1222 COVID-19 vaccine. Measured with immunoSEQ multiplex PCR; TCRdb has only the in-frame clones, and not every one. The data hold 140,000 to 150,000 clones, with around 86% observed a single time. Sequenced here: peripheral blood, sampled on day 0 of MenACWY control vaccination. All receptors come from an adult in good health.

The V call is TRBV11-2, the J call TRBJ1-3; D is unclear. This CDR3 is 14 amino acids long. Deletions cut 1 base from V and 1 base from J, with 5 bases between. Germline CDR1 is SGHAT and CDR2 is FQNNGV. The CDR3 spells CASSLVVSGNTIYF. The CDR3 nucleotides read TGTGCCAGCAGCTTAGTAGTTTCTGGAAACACCATATATTTT. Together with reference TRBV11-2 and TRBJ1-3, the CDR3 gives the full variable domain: EAGVAQSPRYKIIEKRQSVAFWCNPISGHATLYWYQQILGQGPKLLIQFQNNGVVDDSQLPKDRFSAERLKGVDSTLKIQPAKLEDSAVYLCASSLVVSGNTIYFGEGSWLTVV.

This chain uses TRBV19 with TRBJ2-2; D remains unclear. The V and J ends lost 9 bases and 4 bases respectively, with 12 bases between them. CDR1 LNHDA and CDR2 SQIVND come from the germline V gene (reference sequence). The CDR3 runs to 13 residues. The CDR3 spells CASEGWRTGELFF. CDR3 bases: TGTGCCAGCGAAGGGTGGCGCACCGGGGAGCTGTTTTTT.

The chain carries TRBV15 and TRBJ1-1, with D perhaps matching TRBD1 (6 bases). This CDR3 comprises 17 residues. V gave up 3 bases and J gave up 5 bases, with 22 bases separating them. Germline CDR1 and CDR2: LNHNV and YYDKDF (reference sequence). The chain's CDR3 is CATSSQTGAWSMTEAFF. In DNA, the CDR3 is TGTGCCACCAGCAGTCAGACAGGAGCTTGGTCGATGACTGAAGCTTTCTTT.

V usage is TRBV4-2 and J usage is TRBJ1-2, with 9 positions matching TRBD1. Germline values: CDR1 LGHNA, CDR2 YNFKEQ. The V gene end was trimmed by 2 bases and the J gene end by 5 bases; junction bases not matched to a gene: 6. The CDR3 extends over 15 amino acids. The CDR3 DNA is TGTGCCAGCAGCCAAACAGGGGGCGCTGGGTATGGCTACACCTTC. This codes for CASSQTGGAGYGYTF.

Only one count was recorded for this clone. This chain's CDR3 is CASRPTPGQNSPLHF. The CDR3 DNA follows: TGTGCCAGCAGGCCGACCCCGGGACAAAATTCACCCCTCCACTTT. This chain links TRBV6-5 with TRBJ1-6; D is perhaps TRBD1 (6 bases). Per the germline V gene, CDR1 is MNHEY and CDR2 is SVGAGI. The CDR3 length is 15 residues. The V end lost 6 bases, the J end lost 7 bases, and 16 bases lay between the germline ends.

DNA for the CDR3: TGCAGCGCGCAACTCCGGAGTGAAGCTTTCTTT. It translates to CSAQLRSEAFF. The chain uses TRBV29-1 and TRBJ1-1; D call uncertain. Germline CDR1 reads SQVTM; CDR2 reads ANQGSEA. The germline V and J ends were trimmed by 7 bases and 7 bases, with 13 bases remaining between them. The CDR3 extends over 11 amino acids.

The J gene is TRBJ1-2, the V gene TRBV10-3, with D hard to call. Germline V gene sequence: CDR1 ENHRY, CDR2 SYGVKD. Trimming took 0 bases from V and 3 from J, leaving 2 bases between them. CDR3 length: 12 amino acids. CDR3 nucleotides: TGTGCCATCAGTGAGTCTTACTATGGCTACACCTTC. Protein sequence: CAISESYYGYTF.

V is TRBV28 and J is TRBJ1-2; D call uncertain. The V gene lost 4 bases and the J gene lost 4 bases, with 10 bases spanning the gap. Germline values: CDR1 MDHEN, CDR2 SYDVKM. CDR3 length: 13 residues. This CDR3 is CASSSGPFYGYTF. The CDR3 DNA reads TGTGCCAGCAGTTCCGGACCCTTCTATGGCTACACCTTC.

The CDR3 DNA reads TGTGCCAGCAGTGAAGCGACAGGGGGCACAGATACGCAGTATTTT. As protein: CASSEATGGTDTQYF. This chain uses TRBV6-4 with TRBJ2-3, with TRBD1 identical over 8 bases. V lost 3 bases, J lost 1 base, and 3 bases stayed unmatched. CDR1 and CDR2 from the germline V gene are MRHNA and SNTAGT. This CDR3 has 15 amino acids.

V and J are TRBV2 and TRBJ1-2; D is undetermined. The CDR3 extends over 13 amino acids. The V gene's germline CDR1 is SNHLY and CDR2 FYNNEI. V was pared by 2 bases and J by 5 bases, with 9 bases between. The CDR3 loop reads CASSEQVLYGYTF. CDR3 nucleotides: TGTGCCAGCAGTGAACAGGTGCTTTATGGCTACACCTTC.

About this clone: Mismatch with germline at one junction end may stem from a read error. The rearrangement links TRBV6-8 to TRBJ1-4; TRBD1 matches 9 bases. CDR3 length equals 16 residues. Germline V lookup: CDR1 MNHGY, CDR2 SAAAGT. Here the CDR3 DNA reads TGTGCCAGCAGTTACTCTTCCGGGACAGGGTGGGAAAATCTGTTTTTT. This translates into CASSYSSGTGWENLFF.

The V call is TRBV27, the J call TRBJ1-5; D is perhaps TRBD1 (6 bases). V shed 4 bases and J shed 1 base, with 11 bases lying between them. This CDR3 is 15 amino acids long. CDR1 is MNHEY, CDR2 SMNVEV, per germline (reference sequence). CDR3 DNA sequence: TGTGCCAGCAGTTATACAGGGTTCAGCAATCAGCCCCAGCATTTT. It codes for CASSYTGFSNQPQHF.

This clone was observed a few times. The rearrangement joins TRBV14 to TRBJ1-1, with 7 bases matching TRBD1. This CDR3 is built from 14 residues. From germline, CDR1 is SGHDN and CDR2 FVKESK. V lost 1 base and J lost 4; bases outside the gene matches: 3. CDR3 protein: CASSQGAGGTEAFF. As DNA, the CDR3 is TGTGCCAGCAGCCAAGGGGCAGGGGGCACTGAAGCTTTCTTT.

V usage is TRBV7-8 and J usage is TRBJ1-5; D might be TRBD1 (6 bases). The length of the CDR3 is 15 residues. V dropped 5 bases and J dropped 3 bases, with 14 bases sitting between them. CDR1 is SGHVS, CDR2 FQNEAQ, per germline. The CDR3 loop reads CASSRFTGINQPQHF. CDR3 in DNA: TGTGCCAGCAGCCGATTTACAGGGATCAATCAGCCCCAGCATTTT.

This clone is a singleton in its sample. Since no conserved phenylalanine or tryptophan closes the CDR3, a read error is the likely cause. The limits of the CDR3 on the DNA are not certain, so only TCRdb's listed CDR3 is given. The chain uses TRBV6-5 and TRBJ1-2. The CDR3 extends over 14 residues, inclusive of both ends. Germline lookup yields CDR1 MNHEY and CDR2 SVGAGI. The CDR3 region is CASSPSSGQVRVRL.

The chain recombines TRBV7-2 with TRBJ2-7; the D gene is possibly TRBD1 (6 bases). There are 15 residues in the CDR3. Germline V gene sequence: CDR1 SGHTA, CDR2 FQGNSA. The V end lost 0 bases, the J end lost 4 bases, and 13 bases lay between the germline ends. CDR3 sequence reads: CASSLARQVVYEQYF. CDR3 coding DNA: TGTGCCAGCAGCTTAGCGCGACAGGTGGTTTACGAGCAGTACTTC.

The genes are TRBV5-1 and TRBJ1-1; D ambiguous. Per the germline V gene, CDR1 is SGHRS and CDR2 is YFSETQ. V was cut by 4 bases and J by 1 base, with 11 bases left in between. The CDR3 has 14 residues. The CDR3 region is CASSPAAANTEAFF. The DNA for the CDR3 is TGCGCCAGCAGCCCGGCCGCAGCGAACACTGAAGCTTTCTTT.

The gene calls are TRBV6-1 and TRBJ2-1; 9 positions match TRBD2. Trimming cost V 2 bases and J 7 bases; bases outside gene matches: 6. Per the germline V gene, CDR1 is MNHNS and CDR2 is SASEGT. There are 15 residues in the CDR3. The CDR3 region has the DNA TGTGCCAGCAGTGAACACCCAGCGGGGGGAAATGAGCAGTTCTTC. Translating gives CASSEHPAGGNEQFF.

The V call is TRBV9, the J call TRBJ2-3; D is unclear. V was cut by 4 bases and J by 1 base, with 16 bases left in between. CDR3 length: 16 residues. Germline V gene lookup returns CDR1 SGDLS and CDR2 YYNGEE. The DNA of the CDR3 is TGTGCCAGCAGCCACGCTCAGGCGGCTCGCACAGATACGCAGTATTTT. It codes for CASSHAQAARTDTQYF.

The CDR3 protein is CASSLGTGRHGYTF. The CDR3 DNA is TGCGCCAGCAGCTTGGGGACAGGGAGGCATGGCTACACCTTC. The chain carries TRBV5-1 and TRBJ1-2; 8 bases line up with TRBD1. Germline V gene lookup returns CDR1 SGHRS and CDR2 YFSETQ. The V gene end was trimmed by 0 bases and the J gene end by 6 bases; junction bases not matched to a gene: 4. The CDR3 is made up of 14 amino acids.

CDR3 loop: CASSQGGGSYNEQFF. The CDR3 DNA reads TGTGCCAGCAGCCAAGGGGGCGGGAGCTACAATGAGCAGTTCTTC. This chain uses TRBV3-1 (or the pseudogene TRBV3-2) with TRBJ2-1, with TRBD2 matching 7 bases. The V gene's germline CDR1 is LGHDT and CDR2 YNNKEL (reference sequence). CDR3 size: 15 residues. V lost 1 base to trimming and J lost 3 bases; unmatched junction nucleotides: 3.

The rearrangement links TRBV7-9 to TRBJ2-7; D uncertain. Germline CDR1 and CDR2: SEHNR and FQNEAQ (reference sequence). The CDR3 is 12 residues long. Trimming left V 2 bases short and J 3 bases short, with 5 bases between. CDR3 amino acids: CASSLSGYEQYF. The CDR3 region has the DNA TGTGCCAGCAGCTTATCGGGCTACGAGCAGTACTTC.

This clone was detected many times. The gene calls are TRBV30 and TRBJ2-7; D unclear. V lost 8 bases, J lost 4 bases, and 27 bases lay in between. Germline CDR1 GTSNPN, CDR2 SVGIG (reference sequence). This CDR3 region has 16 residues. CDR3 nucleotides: TGTGCCACAATACTCCCACAGAGCATATTGTCGTACGAGCAGTACTTC. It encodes CATILPQSILSYEQYF.

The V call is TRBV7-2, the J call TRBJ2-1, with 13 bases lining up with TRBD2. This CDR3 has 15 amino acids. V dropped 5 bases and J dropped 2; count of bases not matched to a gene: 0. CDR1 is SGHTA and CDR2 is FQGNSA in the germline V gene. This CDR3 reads CASSGTSGAYNEQFF. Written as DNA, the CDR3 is TGTGCCAGCAGCGGGACTAGCGGGGCCTACAATGAGCAGTTCTTC.

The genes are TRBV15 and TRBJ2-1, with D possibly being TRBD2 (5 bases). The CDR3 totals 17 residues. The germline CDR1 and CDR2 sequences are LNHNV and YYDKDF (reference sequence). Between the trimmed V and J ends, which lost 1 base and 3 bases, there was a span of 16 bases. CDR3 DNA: TGTGCCACCAGCAGAGCTCCAAGTGGACTGAGCTACAATGAGCAGTTCTTC. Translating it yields CATSRAPSGLSYNEQFF.

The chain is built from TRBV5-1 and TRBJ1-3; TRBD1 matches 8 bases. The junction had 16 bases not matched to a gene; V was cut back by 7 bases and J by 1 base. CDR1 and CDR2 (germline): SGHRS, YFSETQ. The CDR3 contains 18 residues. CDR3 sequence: CASSSARGHEESGNTIYF. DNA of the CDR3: TGCGCCAGCTCCTCGGCCAGGGGGCACGAGGAGTCTGGAAACACCATATATTTT.

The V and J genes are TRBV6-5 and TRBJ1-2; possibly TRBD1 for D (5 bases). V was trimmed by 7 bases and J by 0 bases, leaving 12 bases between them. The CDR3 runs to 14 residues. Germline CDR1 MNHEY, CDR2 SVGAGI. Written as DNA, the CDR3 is TGTGCCAGCAATGGGGCAGTTTCTAACTATGGCTACACCTTC. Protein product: CASNGAVSNYGYTF.